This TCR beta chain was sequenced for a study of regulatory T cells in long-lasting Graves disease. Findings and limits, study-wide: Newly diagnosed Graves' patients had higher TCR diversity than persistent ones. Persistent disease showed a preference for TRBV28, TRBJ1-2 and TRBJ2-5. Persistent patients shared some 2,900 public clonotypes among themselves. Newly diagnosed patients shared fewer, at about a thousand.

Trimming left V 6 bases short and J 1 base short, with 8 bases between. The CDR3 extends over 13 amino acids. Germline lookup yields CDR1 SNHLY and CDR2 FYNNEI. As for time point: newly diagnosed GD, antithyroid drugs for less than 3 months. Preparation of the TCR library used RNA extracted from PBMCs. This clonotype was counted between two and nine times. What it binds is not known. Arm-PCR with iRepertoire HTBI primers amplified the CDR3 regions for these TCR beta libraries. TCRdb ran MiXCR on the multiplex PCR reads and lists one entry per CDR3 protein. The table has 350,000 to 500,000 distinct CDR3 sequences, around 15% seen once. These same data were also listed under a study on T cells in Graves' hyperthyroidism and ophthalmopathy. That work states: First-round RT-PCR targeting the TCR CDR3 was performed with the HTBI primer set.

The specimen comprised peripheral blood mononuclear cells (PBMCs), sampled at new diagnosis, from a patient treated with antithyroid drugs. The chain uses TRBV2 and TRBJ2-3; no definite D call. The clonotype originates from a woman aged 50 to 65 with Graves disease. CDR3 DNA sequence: TGTGCCAGCAGAACCCAGGGCACAGATACGCAGTATTTT. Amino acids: CASRTQGTDTQYF.